This paragraph covers one T cell receptor beta chain sequence. The data were obtained in a study of blood T cell repertoires in COVID-19. Original analysis: Estimation of nucleated cell counts was performed using reference gene primer amplification. Method: immunoSEQ multiplex PCR; TCRdb's copy keeps in-frame clones and lacks some. V and J calls and clone size are copied from that table; D and trimming were computed from the DNA. The sample carries approximately 210,000 clones, roughly four fifths recorded once. Trimming at V came to 8 bases and at J to 5 bases, leaving 7 bases not matched to a gene. The CDR3 spans 13 residues. Germline V gene lookup returns CDR1 MNHNY and CDR2 SVGAGI (reference sequence).

The sample taken for sequencing was PBMCs or T cells enriched from blood (not recorded which). The clonotype originates from a man aged 35 to 55 who had recovered from COVID-19. This rearrangement joins TRBV6-6 to TRBJ2-5; 8 positions match TRBD2. The DNA of the CDR3 is TGTGCCAGCGGCCGGGGGGGCTCGGAGACCCAGTACTTC. Its protein product is CASGRGGSETQYF.